One sample yielded the 12 T cell receptor beta chains listed below, sequenced in a study of shared clonotypes between healthy human individuals. Selected positively for CCR7 and CD45RO-negative, naive CD8 cells excluded terminally differentiated effector memory CD45RA+ cells. The method was immunoSEQ multiplex PCR; TCRdb's version includes in-frame clones alone and lacks a portion of them. The sample holds about 700,000 clones, roughly 94% seen once. The specimen sequenced was naive CD8+ T cells sorted from blood. All receptors derive from a man between 25 and 39 years old in good health.

The chain is built from TRBV21-1 and TRBJ2-7; TRBD1 was called by the table and not checked on the DNA. TRBV21-1 is recorded as a pseudogene. The CDR3 runs to 15 residues. The CDR3 DNA follows: TGTGCCAGCAGCAGGCAGCAGGGTGGCCTATACGAGCAGTACTTC. This codes for CASSRQQGGLYEQYF.

A single count supports this clone. The V call is TRBV5-5, the J call TRBJ2-7; D may be TRBD1 (6 bases). Germline V CDR1 and CDR2: SGHKS, YYEKEE (reference sequence). V was cut by 2 bases and J by 0 bases, with 24 bases left in between. The CDR3 totals 19 residues. This CDR3 reads CASSFSDWTVLESSYEQYF. The CDR3 DNA follows: TGTGCCAGCAGCTTCTCCGACTGGACAGTCCTTGAATCCTCCTACGAGCAGTACTTC. The full variable domain, with the rest looked up from reference TRBV5-5 and TRBJ2-7, is DAGVTQSPTHLIKTRGQQVTLRCSPISGHKSVSWYQQVLGQGPQFIFQYYEKEERGRGNFPDRFSARQFPNYSSELNVNALLLGDSALYLCASSFSDWTVLESSYEQYFGPGTRLTVT.

The chain uses TRBV6-1 and TRBJ2-1; D is possibly TRBD2 (6 bases). Germline lookup yields CDR1 MNHNS and CDR2 SASEGT. The CDR3 loop spans 13 amino acids. Trimming removed 4 bases from V and 9 bases from J, with 13 bases in between. CDR3 amino acids: CASSGKLAREQFF. DNA of the CDR3: TGTGCCAGCAGTGGGAAACTAGCTCGTGAGCAGTTCTTC.

CDR3 coding DNA: TGCGCCAGCAGCCAAGATGGTCCGGGAGGAGGAGATACGCAGTATTTT. Translated, it gives CASSQDGPGGGDTQYF. The chain joins TRBV4-3 to TRBJ2-3, with 7 bases fitting TRBD2. V was clipped by 0 bases and J by 5 bases; unmatched bases: 8. The CDR3 loop spans 16 amino acids. Germline-derived CDR1 and CDR2 are LGHNA and YSLEER.

The rearrangement joins TRBV10-2 to TRBJ2-1; 12 positions match TRBD2. Germline CDR1 reads WSHSY; CDR2 reads SAAADI. The CDR3 is 16 amino acids. Unmatched junction bases numbered 5, after V lost 4 bases and J lost 4 bases. Here the CDR3 reads CASSGSLAGGYNEQFF. DNA of the CDR3: TGCGCCAGCAGTGGCTCCCTAGCGGGAGGGTACAATGAGCAGTTCTTC.

The gene calls are TRBV29-1 and TRBJ2-1; 9 bases match TRBD2. After removal of 0 bases from V and 7 bases from J, the junction contained 4 bases not matched to a gene. CDR3 size: 14 residues. Germline V gene data show CDR1 as SQVTM and CDR2 as ANQGSEA. In DNA, the CDR3 is TGCAGCGTTGAAGAAGGACTAGCGCAGAATGAGCAGTTCTTC. Its protein product is CSVEEGLAQNEQFF.

The chain links TRBV14 to TRBJ2-5; 9 nucleotides line up with TRBD2. Trimming removed 4 bases from V and 6 bases from J; junction bases left unmatched: 15. Germline values: CDR1 SGHDN, CDR2 FVKESK. The CDR3 runs 17 residues. The CDR3 DNA reads TGTGCCAGCAGCCTTACCCTCATTGCGGGAGGGTCGAAGACCCAGTACTTC. As protein: CASSLTLIAGGSKTQYF.

This chain uses TRBV10-2 with TRBJ2-2; 7 nucleotides match TRBD2. Per the germline V gene, CDR1 is WSHSY and CDR2 is SAAADI. V trimming: 10 bases; J trimming: 6 bases; junction bases outside the gene matches: 5. This CDR3 is built from 12 residues. The CDR3 DNA is TGCGCCACCGCCCGGGAGGCCGGGGAGCTGTTTTTT. It codes for CATAREAGELFF.

The V call is TRBV7-9, the J call TRBJ1-3; 10 bases are a match to TRBD1. Germline V CDR1 and CDR2: SEHNR, FQNEAQ (reference sequence). V lost 5 bases to trimming and J lost 2 bases; unmatched junction nucleotides: 6. This CDR3 region has 16 residues. The CDR3 region is CASSQPGQGTGNTIYF. CDR3 sequence (DNA): TGTGCCAGCAGCCAACCGGGACAGGGGACTGGAAACACCATATATTTT.

The chain couples TRBV7-9 to TRBJ2-3; 10 bases are shared with TRBD2. Losses at the gene ends were 7 bases for V and 6 bases for J; bases not matched to a gene: 13. This CDR3 is 16 amino acids long. CDR1 SEHNR and CDR2 FQNEAQ come from the germline V gene (reference sequence). CDR3 region: CASIPPTGLARDTQYF. The CDR3 nucleotides are TGTGCCAGCATCCCCCCAACGGGACTAGCGCGCGATACGCAGTATTTT.

The chain combines TRBV27 with TRBJ1-5; 8 bases align to TRBD1. The CDR3 is 15 amino acids. Trimming took 5 bases from V and 0 from J; bases not matched to a gene: 3. The germline gives CDR1 MNHEY, CDR2 SMNVEV (reference sequence). DNA of the CDR3: TGTGCCAGCAGTGCAGGGGGCTCTAGCAATCAGCCCCAGCATTTT. This translates into CASSAGGSSNQPQHF.

The rearrangement joins TRBV27 to TRBJ1-1; D ambiguous. Germline values: CDR1 MNHEY, CDR2 SMNVEV (reference sequence). The ends were cut back, 0 bases at V and 6 bases at J, with 11 bases in the middle. The CDR3 covers 14 residues. CDR3 coding DNA: TGTGCCAGCAGTTTATCGCCCGGGGTGTCTGAAGCTTTCTTT. It translates to CASSLSPGVSEAFF.